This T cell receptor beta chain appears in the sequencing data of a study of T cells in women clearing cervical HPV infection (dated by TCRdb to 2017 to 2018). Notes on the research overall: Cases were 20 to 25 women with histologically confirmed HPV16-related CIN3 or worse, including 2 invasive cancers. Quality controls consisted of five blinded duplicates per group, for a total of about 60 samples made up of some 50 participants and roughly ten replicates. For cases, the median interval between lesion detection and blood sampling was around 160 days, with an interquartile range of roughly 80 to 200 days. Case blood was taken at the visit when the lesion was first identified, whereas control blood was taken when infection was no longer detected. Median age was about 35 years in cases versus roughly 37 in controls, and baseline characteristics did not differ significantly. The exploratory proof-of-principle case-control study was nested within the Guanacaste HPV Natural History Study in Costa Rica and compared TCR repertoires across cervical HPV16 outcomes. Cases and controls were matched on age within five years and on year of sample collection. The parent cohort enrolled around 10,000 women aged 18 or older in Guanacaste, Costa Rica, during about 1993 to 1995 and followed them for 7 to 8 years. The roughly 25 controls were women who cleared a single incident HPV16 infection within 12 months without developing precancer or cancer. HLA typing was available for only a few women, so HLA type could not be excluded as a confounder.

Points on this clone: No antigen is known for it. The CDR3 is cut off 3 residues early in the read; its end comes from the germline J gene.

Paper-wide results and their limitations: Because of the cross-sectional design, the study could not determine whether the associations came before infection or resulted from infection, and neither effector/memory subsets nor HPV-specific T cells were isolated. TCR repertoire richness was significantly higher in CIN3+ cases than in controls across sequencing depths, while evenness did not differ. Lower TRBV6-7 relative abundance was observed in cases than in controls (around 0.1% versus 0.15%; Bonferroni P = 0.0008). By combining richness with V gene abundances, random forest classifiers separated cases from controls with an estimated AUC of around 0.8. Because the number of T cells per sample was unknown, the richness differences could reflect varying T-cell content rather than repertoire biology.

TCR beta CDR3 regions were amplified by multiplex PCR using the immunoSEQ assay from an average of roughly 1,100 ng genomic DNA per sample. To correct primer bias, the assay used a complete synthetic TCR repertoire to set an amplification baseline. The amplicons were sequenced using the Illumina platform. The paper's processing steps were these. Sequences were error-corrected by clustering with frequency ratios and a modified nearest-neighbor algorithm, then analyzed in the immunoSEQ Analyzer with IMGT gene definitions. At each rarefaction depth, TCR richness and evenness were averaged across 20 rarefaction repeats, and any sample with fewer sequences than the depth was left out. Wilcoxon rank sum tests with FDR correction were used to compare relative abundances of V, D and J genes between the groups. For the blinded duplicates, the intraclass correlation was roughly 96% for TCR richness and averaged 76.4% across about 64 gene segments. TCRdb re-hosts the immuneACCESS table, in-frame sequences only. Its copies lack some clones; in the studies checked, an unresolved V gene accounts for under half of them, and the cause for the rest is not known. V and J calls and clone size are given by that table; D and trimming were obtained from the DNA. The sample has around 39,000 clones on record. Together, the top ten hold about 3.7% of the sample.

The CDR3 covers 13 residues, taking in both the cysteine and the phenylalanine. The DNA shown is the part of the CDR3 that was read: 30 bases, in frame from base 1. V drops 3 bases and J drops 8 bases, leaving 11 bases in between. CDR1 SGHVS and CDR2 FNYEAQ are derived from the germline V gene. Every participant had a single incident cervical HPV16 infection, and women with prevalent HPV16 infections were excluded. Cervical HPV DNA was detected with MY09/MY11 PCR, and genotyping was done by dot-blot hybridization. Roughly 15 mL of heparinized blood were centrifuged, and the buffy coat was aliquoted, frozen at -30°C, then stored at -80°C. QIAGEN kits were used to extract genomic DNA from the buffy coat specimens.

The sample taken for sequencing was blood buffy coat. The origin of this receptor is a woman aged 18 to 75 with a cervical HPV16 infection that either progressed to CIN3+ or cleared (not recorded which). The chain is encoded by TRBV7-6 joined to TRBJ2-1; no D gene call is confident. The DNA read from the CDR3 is TGTGCCAGCAGCTTCCGTACTTTGGATGAG. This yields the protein CASSFRTLDE. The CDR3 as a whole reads CASSFRTLDEQFF.